The present T cell receptor (beta chain) was sequenced within a study of Ad26.COV2.S vaccination and SARS-CoV-2 variants. Study summary: Donor got 5x10^10 or 1x10^11 viral particles of Ad26.COV2.S. Whole-study findings and limits: Vaccine recipients showed a spike-specific TCR breadth that was higher than in placebo recipients.

Treatment defined: roughly 20 received Ad26.COV2.S at low or high dose, single or two shots; about 5 received placebo; per-sample allocation not given. Sampling took place 63 days after the first vaccine or placebo injection. It was an adult aged 18-55 years in Boston who was the donor. Repertoires were generated with immunoSEQ multiplex PCR, while TCRdb's copy carries only in-frame clones and drops some. This sample has 300,000 to 400,000 clones; about 86% occur once, and the top ten carry roughly 2.1%. This CDR3 has 14 amino acids. CDR1 is SGHKS, CDR2 YYEKEE, per germline (reference sequence). J gave up 1 base and V 3 bases, and 3 bases lay outside the gene matches. To note about this clone: The antigen is unknown.

The material was peripheral blood, obtained in a trial of Ad26.COV2.S vaccine versus placebo. The clonotype originates from a person aged 18-65 years who received the Ad26.COV2.S COVID-19 vaccine or a placebo. The chain combines TRBV5-5 with TRBJ1-1; 7 nucleotides match TRBD1. CDR3 loop: CASSSRQGNTEAFF. The CDR3 DNA reads as TGTGCCAGCAGCTCACGACAGGGGAACACTGAAGCTTTCTTT.